These T cell receptor beta chains were read from a single sample in a study of T cell repertoires in cytomegalovirus infection. Using its own MiXCR run on the reads, TCRdb lists one record per CDR3 protein. This repertoire shows around 710,000 distinct CDR3 sequences, 29% found once; its top ten account for about 12%. For these receptors, no antigen is known. Sequences were derived from cultured CD8+ T cells from PBMCs, sampled from culture after CMV antigen stimulation. The receptors originated from a human donor in good health (CMV status not recorded). Some clones in this sample may be carry-over from other donors' samples. CDR3s include the opening cysteine and the closing phenylalanine or tryptophan. D genes are given only for firm matches. Clone size is given for some rows only: seen once, a few or many times, or a class if the clone is expanded.

size | D | J | V | DNA | CDR3
many | - | TRBJ2-5 | TRBV7-9 | TGTGCCAGCAGCGGCCAAGAGACCCAGTACTTC | CASSGQETQYF
- | TRBD1 | TRBJ2-5 | TRBV6-5 | TGTGCCAGCAGTCCGGGGACAGGGGACGAGACCCAGTACTTC | CASSPGTGDETQYF
- | - | TRBJ2-5 | TRBV5-6 | TGTGCCAGCAGCTTGGACCCCATCCAAGAGACCCAGTACTTC | CASSLDPIQETQYF
- | - | TRBJ1-1 | TRBV4-1 | TGTGCCAGCAGCCATGGGGGGTTGAACACTGAAGCTTTCTTT | CASSHGGLNTEAFF
- | TRBD1 | TRBJ1-6 | TRBV7-6 | TGTGCCAGCAGCTTAGGACAGGGTCAACTATCACCCCTCCACTTT | CASSLGQGQLSPLHF
few | TRBD1 | TRBJ1-5 | TRBV5-6 | TGTGCCAGCAGCGCGGAGGGACAGGGGTTCAATCAGCCCCAGCATTTT | CASSAEGQGFNQPQHF
- | - | TRBJ2-7 | TRBV5-1 | TGCGCCAGCAGCTTGGGTCGCCAGCAGTACTTC | CASSLGRQQYF
- | - | TRBJ1-2 | TRBV6-5 | TGTGCCAGCAGTTACTCGAGCGGGGACGCGATCGGCTACACCTTC | CASSYSSGDAIGYTF
few | - | TRBJ2-7 | TRBV19 | TGTGCCAGTAGTAACAGCCTCTCGGGTGAGCAGTACTTC | CASSNSLSGEQYF
once | - | TRBJ2-2 | TRBV6-2/TRBV6-3 | TGTGCCAGCAACACCTGGGAGCGGGCCGGGGAGCTGTTTTTT | CASNTWERAGELFF
few | TRBD1 | TRBJ1-6 | TRBV6-5 | TGTGCCAGCAGTTACCCTCGAGACAGGGGGCGCGGAAGCTCCTATAATTCACCCCTCCACTTT | CASSYPRDRGRGSSYNSPLHF
- | - | TRBJ1-4 | TRBV6-5 | TGTGCCAGCAGTTACGGGGGGGCTCGCGAAAAACTGTTTTTT | CASSYGGAREKLFF
few | TRBD2 | TRBJ2-1 | TRBV6-2/TRBV6-3 | TGTGCCAGCAGCCCCGATACGGCGGGGGGGCTGTACGATGAGCAGTTCTTC | CASSPDTAGGLYDEQFF
few | - | TRBJ2-6 | TRBV20-1 | TGCAGTGCTAGAGATGATACAGGGTGGTCTGGGGCCAACGTCCTGACTTTC | CSARDDTGWSGANVLTF
- | - | TRBJ1-1 | TRBV5-5 | TGTGCCAGCAGCTTGGCCATGCAGTTTGCGTCTGAAGCTTTCTTT | CASSLAMQFASEAFF
- | - | TRBJ2-5 | TRBV20-1 | TGCAGTGCTAGAATGTACCGACAAGAGACCCAGTACTTC | CSARMYRQETQYF
- | TRBD1 | TRBJ1-2 | TRBV27 | TGTGCCAGCAGTTCCCTGACAGGGGCAGGCTACACCTTC | CASSSLTGAGYTF
- | - | TRBJ2-4 | TRBV6-2/TRBV6-3 | TGTGCCAGCAGTTACTCGCCGGCGGGGGACATAGCCAAAAACATTCAGTACTTC | CASSYSPAGDIAKNIQYF
- | - | TRBJ1-5 | TRBV20-1 | TGCAGTGCTAGTATCCTGGGGAATAGCAATCAGCCCCAGCATTTT | CSASILGNSNQPQHF
few | - | TRBJ1-1 | TRBV25-1 | TGTGCCAGCAGTACTCTTGGGGACACTGAAGCTTTCTTT | CASSTLGDTEAFF
- | - | TRBJ1-5 | TRBV6-1 | TGTGCCAGCAGTTCTCCGTGGGGGGGTCGGAGCAATCAGCCCCAGCATTTT | CASSSPWGGRSNQPQHF
- | - | TRBJ1-2 | TRBV7-9 | TGTGCCAGCAGCTTAGGGCCAGATCCTTCTAACTATGGCTACACCTTC | CASSLGPDPSNYGYTF
- | - | TRBJ2-1 | TRBV28 | TGTGCCAGCAGTTTAATAGCGGCGTCCTACAATGAGCAGTTCTTC | CASSLIAASYNEQFF
many | TRBD1 | TRBJ2-3 | TRBV7-9 | TGTGCCAGCAGCTTAAGCTCCCTCTGGGACAGGGAGGCAGATACGCAGTATTTT | CASSLSSLWDREADTQYF
many | - | TRBJ1-5 | TRBV7-2 | TGTGCCAGCCTCGGGGGTTGGAATCAGCCCCAGCATTTT | CASLGGWNQPQHF
- | - | TRBJ2-4 | TRBV10-2 | TGCGCCAGCGCACCGGGGATGGGGAACATTCAGTACTTC | CASAPGMGNIQYF
- | - | TRBJ1-1 | TRBV6-1 | TGTGCCTGCGGAGGGGAGAACACTGAAGCTTTCTTT | CACGGENTEAFF
- | TRBD2 | TRBJ2-2 | TRBV20-1 | TGCAGTGCTAGAGGTCCCCCGGGACTAGCGGGGCTGAACACCGGGGAGCTGTTTTTT | CSARGPPGLAGLNTGELFF
- | - | TRBJ1-2 | TRBV7-9 | TGTGCCAGCAGCCCCGGAGGGTTTGGCTACACCTTC | CASSPGGFGYTF
few | TRBD1 | TRBJ2-1 | TRBV15 | TGTGCCACCAGCACCCGGACAGGTTACAATGAGCAGTTCTTC | CATSTRTGYNEQFF
- | - | TRBJ1-1 | TRBV3-1 | TGTGCCAGCAGCCTCTGGGACATCACTGAAGCTTTCTTT | CASSLWDITEAFF
few | TRBD1 | TRBJ1-5 | TRBV18 | TGTGCCAGCTCGGCATTACGAGGAGGGACAGGAGATTATAGCAATCAGCCCCAGCATTTT | CASSALRGGTGDYSNQPQHF
- | - | TRBJ2-5 | TRBV6-1 | TGTGCCAGCAGGTCACTAGTCCAGGAGACCCAGTACTTC | CASRSLVQETQYF
- | TRBD2 | TRBJ2-1 | TRBV29-1 | TGCAGCGTTGAAGGGTTAGCGGGGGTTTACAATGAGCAGTTCTTC | CSVEGLAGVYNEQFF
many | TRBD2 | TRBJ2-1 | TRBV20-1 | TGCAGTGCTAGTAACCTAGCGGGGAGCTCCTACAATGAGCAGTTCTTC | CSASNLAGSSYNEQFF
once | - | TRBJ2-3 | TRBV24-1 | TGTGCCACCAGTGAAAACAAGGGGGGGGCCACAGATACGCAGTATTTT | CATSENKGGATDTQYF
- | - | TRBJ2-1 | TRBV19 | TGTGCCAGTAGTATAGAATACGGGGACGGGAAGTTCTTC | CASSIEYGDGKFF
- | TRBD1 | TRBJ2-2 | TRBV7-6 | TGTGCCAGCAGGAGTAGGGGGCCTAGAGCCGGGGAGCTGTTTTTT | CASRSRGPRAGELFF
- | - | TRBJ1-1 | TRBV10-1 | TGCGCCAGCAGTGAAACAGGGATTTTGCCTTTCTTT | CASSETGILPFF
few | - | TRBJ2-3 | TRBV10-3 | TGTGCCATCAGTGAGTCAAGAGCGGGTTTGCAGGGTACGCAGTATTTT | CAISESRAGLQGTQYF
few | - | TRBJ2-3 | TRBV7-9 | TGTGCCAGCAGCTCCCGAGAATGGGGAGAGACAGATACGCAGTATTTT | CASSSREWGETDTQYF
- | TRBD2 | TRBJ2-7 | TRBV20-1 | TGCAGTGCCCCGAGGGGCGGGGGGGCCTACGAGCAGTACTTC | CSAPRGGGAYEQYF
- | - | TRBJ2-1 | TRBV25-1 | TGTGCCAGCAGTGACAGAGGAACAGGGATTATCTACAATGAGCAGTTCTTC | CASSDRGTGIIYNEQFF
- | - | TRBJ1-1 | TRBV6-2/TRBV6-3 | TGTGCCAGCAGTTACCCCCCCCGCCCGGGGACTGAAGCTTTCTTT | CASSYPPRPGTEAFF
few | - | TRBJ1-4 | TRBV10-3 | TGTGCCACCACCGCCGGGGGCGCAACTAATGAAAAACTGTTTTTT | CATTAGGATNEKLFF
once | - | TRBJ1-1 | TRBV5-1 | TGTGCCAGCAGCTTGGGACGGAGTAATGAAGCTTTCTTT | CASSLGRSNEAFF
few | - | TRBJ2-4 | TRBV19 | TGTGCCAGTAGTACCCGACCCAGTCCCCTAGCCAAAAACATTCAGTACTTC | CASSTRPSPLAKNIQYF
few | - | TRBJ1-1 | TRBV5-1 | TGCGCCAGCAGCTGGATAACGGGGACGCACACTGAAGCTTTCTTT | CASSWITGTHTEAFF
few | TRBD1 | TRBJ1-6 | TRBV4-1 | TGCGCCAGCAGCCAAGAGACAGGGAGGGTTAATTCACCCCTCCACTTT | CASSQETGRVNSPLHF
- | TRBD2 | TRBJ2-7 | TRBV20-1 | TGCAGTGCTCGACTAGCGGATAGCTCCTACGAGCAGTACTTC | CSARLADSSYEQYF
- | - | TRBJ2-1 | TRBV6-8 | TGTGCCAGCAGTTCCCCGACGGTGGGGGAATTCTACAATGAGCAGTTCTTC | CASSSPTVGEFYNEQFF
- | TRBD1 | TRBJ2-7 | TRBV7-3 | TGTGCCAGCAGCTTAACTCAGGGGGACTCCTACGAGCAGTACTTC | CASSLTQGDSYEQYF
- | TRBD2 | TRBJ2-1 | TRBV28 | TGTGCCAGCACCCTTAAACAAGCGGGGAACTATCTCTACAATGAGCAGTTCTTC | CASTLKQAGNYLYNEQFF
- | TRBD2 | TRBJ2-1 | TRBV9 | TGTGCCAGCAGCGAACCTAAGCGCGGGGGGGCCCGGGAGCAGTTCTTC | CASSEPKRGGAREQFF
- | TRBD2 | TRBJ2-7 | TRBV29-1 | TGCAGCGTTGTGACTAGCGGGGGTCCCTACGAGCAGTACTTC | CSVVTSGGPYEQYF
- | TRBD1 | TRBJ2-6 | TRBV25-1 | TGTGCCAGCAGTGAGCAAGAAACCGGGACAGGGAGTTTATCTATTCACTCTGGGGCCAACGTCCTGACTTTC | CASSEQETGTGSLSIHSGANVLTF
few | - | TRBJ2-3 | TRBV7-6 | TGTGCCAGCAGCTCAGAGCCTGGATATAGCACAGATACGCAGTATTTT | CASSSEPGYSTDTQYF
- | - | TRBJ1-3 | TRBV7-6 | TGTGCCAGCAGCTTAGTTCGGCTAGGGGGAAACACCATATATTTT | CASSLVRLGGNTIYF
- | TRBD1 | TRBJ2-2 | TRBV25-1 | TGTGCCAGCAGGATTACAGGGGCCGGGGAGCTGTTTTTT | CASRITGAGELFF
- | TRBD1 | TRBJ1-4 | TRBV27 | TGTGCCAGCAGTCCGGCAGGGGGACTCTCTAATGAAAAACTGTTTTTT | CASSPAGGLSNEKLFF